The TCR beta chain described here comes from a study of spatial heterogeneity in lung cancer. Study-level information: The correlation between TCR transcript counts in tumor regions and a T cell module score from matched bulk RNA-seq was strong. Study observations and caveats: It was found that expanded intratumoral alpha and beta TCR counts tracked tumor mutation counts.

Time point: sample taken at primary tumor resection. The donor population consisted of approximately 68 patients with untreated, early-stage non-small cell lung cancer. Every individual TCR cDNA molecule carried its own unique molecular identifier, which allowed correction of PCR and sequencing errors. TCRdb reanalysed the 5' RACE reads using MiXCR and keeps one entry per CDR3 protein. This table holds 9,500 to 13,000 distinct CDR3 sequences, around 10% found once. Sample share makes this clonotype medium-sized. The antigen remains unidentified. Looked up from germline, CDR1 is GTSNPN and CDR2 is SVGIG (reference sequence). CDR3 length equals 14 residues. V was shortened by 3 bases and J by 4 bases, with 13 bases between the two germline ends.

The TCR comes from a female donor with early-stage non-small cell lung cancer. Sequences were derived from lung tumor tissue, sampled at surgery. V usage is TRBV30 and J usage is TRBJ1-3; D may be TRBD1 (6 bases). The CDR3 DNA reads TGTGCCTGGAGCGCCAGGGGAGCGGGAAACACCATATATTTT. Its translation is CAWSARGAGNTIYF.